This T cell receptor beta chain is from a study of cytomegalovirus exposure and HLA in healthy donors. Findings of the study overall: Rates of TCR association differed by HLA locus in a later analysis, with DRB1 highest and HLA-C lowest. Some V segments, TRBV6-2 and TRBV6-3 among them, were indistinguishable and were therefore excluded. Association of a missense DCLRE1C variant with TCR beta V- and J-gene trimming was reported in a later analysis.

CDR1 MNHNS and CDR2 SASEGT come from the germline V gene. The CDR3 has 12 residues. V was shortened by 3 bases and J by 4 bases, with 4 bases between the two germline ends. 60 Vbeta and 13 Jbeta primers were used in PCR. Clones were sequenced by immunoSEQ multiplex PCR, and TCRdb holds only the in-frame ones, with some missing. This table has fewer than 200,000 clones, about 80% appearing once. This clone turned up a few times. Its antigen is not known. The clonotype comes from a woman aged 45-60 years in good health and CMV-seropositive. The sample comprised PBMCs. The chain couples TRBV6-1 to TRBJ2-1; D gene uncertain. CDR3 sequence reads: CASSESYNEQFF. For the CDR3, the DNA is TGTGCCAGCAGTGAGTCTTACAATGAGCAGTTCTTC.